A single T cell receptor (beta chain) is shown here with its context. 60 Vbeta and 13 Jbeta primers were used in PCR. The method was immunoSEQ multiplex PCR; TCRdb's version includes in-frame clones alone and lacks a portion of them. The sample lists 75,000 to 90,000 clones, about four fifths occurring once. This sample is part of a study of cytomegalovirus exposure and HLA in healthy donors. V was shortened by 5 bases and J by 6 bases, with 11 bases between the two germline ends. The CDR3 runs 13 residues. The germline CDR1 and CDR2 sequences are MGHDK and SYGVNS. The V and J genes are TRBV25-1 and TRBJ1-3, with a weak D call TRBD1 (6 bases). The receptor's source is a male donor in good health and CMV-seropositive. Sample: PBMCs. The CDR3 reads CASSSGDKNTIYF. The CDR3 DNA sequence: TGTGCCAGCAGTTCCGGGGACAAAAACACCATATATTTT. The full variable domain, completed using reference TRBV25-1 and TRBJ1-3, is EADIYQTPRYLVIGTGKKITLECSQTMGHDKMYWYQQDPGMELHLIHYSYGVNSTEKGDLSSESTVSRIRTEHFPLTLESARPSHTSQYLCASSSGDKNTIYFGEGSWLTVV.